This T cell receptor beta chain was identified during a study of T cells in Graves' hyperthyroidism and ophthalmopathy. Researchers amplified the TCR beta CDR3 regions from RNA transcripts. The HTBI primer set drove a first-round RT-PCR of the TCR CDR3. TCRdb redid the calling of the multiplex PCR reads with MiXCR, one entry per CDR3 protein. In the table there are 350,000 or so distinct CDR3 sequences, 17% of which are singletons. Germline lookup yields CDR1 SGHRS and CDR2 YFSETQ. Trimming cost V 3 bases and J 3 bases, with 10 bases left between them. CDR3 length: 13 amino acids. This clonotype was seen repeatedly, ten times or more.

The source material was blood. V usage is TRBV5-1 and J usage is TRBJ2-7; D is unclear. This clonotype was obtained from a young woman with Graves' hyperthyroidism that later progressed to Graves' ophthalmopathy. CDR3 amino acids: CASSWDTVYEQYF. Written as DNA, the CDR3 is TGCGCCAGCAGCTGGGATACAGTCTACGAGCAGTACTTC.